Listed below are T cell receptor beta chains from one sample, sequenced in a study of T cell clonotyping in hematopoietic cell transplantation. The protocol was immunoSEQ multiplex PCR, while the TCRdb copy is restricted to in-frame clones and leaves out a portion. The sample carries tens of thousands of clones, about 96% recorded once. The material sequenced was peripheral blood mononuclear cells, taken before stem cell transplant. The receptors stem from a woman aged 45-59 years with acute myeloid leukemia. Some clones in this sample may be carry-over from other donors' samples. Both conserved end residues are part of each CDR3. The D gene is left open where the match is weak. Size tells how often a clone was seen (once, few, many) or the class of an expanded clone, and some rows leave it out.

TRBJ1-2 | NA | TRBV2 | NA | TGTGCCACCCAGAAGGGGGTCTCTAACTATGGCTACACCTTC | CATQKGVSNYGYTF
TRBJ1-2 | NA | TRBV4-2 | NA | TGTGCCAGCAGCCGAAATTTCAGGGAGGCGAACTATGGCTACACCTTC | CASSRNFREANYGYTF
TRBJ1-5 | NA | TRBV11-2 | NA | TGTGCCAGCAGCTTAGCACCAAATAGCAATCAGCCCCAGCATTTT | CASSLAPNSNQPQHF
TRBJ2-5 | NA | TRBV5-4 | NA | TGTGCCAGCAGCTTGGGACAGGTAGAGACCCAGTACTTC | CASSLGQVETQYF
TRBJ1-1 | NA | TRBV5-8 | NA | TGTGCCAGCAGCTTAGGCAGCGGGACGTCTGAAGCTTTCTTT | CASSLGSGTSEAFF
TRBJ2-2 | TRBD1 | TRBV7-2 | NA | TGTGCCAGCAGCTACTTCCGGGACAGAAATACCGGGGAGCTGTTTTTT | CASSYFRDRNTGELFF
TRBJ2-7 | TRBD1 | TRBV2 | NA | TGTGCCAGCAGGGGGGACAGGACCTACGAGCAGTACTTC | CASRGDRTYEQYF
TRBJ2-7 | NA | TRBV6-5 | NA | TGTGCCACCCGGGACTCTAGTGGGAGCGAGCAGTACTTC | CATRDSSGSEQYF
TRBJ2-7 | TRBD1 | TRBV11-3 | NA | TGTGCCAGCAGCTCGACAGGGTCGGTCGGCGAGCAGTACTTC | CASSSTGSVGEQYF
TRBJ1-5 | TRBD1 | TRBV19 | once | TGTGCCAGTAGCTCAGGGACAGCTTATCAGCCCCAGCATTTT | CASSSGTAYQPQHF
TRBJ1-3 | NA | TRBV5-1 | NA | TGCGCCAGCAGCTTGGGGACAGCAGGTGACTCTGGAAACACCATATATTTT | CASSLGTAGDSGNTIYF
TRBJ2-2 | TRBD2 | TRBV27 | NA | TGTGCCAGCAGTCCCGCCGGACTAGCGGGGGGCACCGGGGAGCTGTTTTTT | CASSPAGLAGGTGELFF
TRBJ2-2 | NA | TRBV27 | NA | TGTGCCAGCATTCGTTATGGGTCAGGCGGGGAGCTGTTTTTT | CASIRYGSGGELFF
TRBJ1-2 | NA | TRBV28 | NA | TGTGCCAGCAGTCAAGGTGGTCACCAACATACCTATGGCTACACCTTC | CASSQGGHQHTYGYTF
TRBJ1-4 | NA | TRBV30 | once | TGTGCCTGGAGTGGTCGGAAACTGTTTTTT | CAWSGRKLFF
TRBJ1-2 | NA | TRBV30 | NA | TGTGCCTGGGCTACCGGGACGGGGAACTATGGCTACACCTTC | CAWATGTGNYGYTF
TRBJ1-1 | NA | TRBV18 | NA | TGTGCCAGCTCACCACAGGAGGGATCCACTGAAGCTTTCTTT | CASSPQEGSTEAFF
TRBJ2-3 | NA | TRBV2 | NA | TGTGCCAGCTGTCTAGGAGTCAGGGGCACAGATACGCAGTATTTT | CASCLGVRGTDTQYF
TRBJ1-5 | NA | TRBV28 | NA | TGTGCCAGCAGTACTCGACACCTTAGCAATCAGCCCCAGCATTTT | CASSTRHLSNQPQHF
TRBJ2-3 | NA | TRBV5-4 | NA | TGTGCCAGCAGCTTTTCGAGGGCCACAGATACGCAGTATTTT | CASSFSRATDTQYF
TRBJ2-4 | TRBD2 | TRBV2 | NA | TGTGCCAGCACTACTAGCGGGTCATTCCACATTCAGTACTTC | CASTTSGSFHIQYF
TRBJ1-2 | NA | TRBV30 | once | TGTGCCTGGACCCCCCAGGCTCGCAACTATGGCTACACCTTC | CAWTPQARNYGYTF
TRBJ2-7 | NA | TRBV7-7 | NA | TGTGCTAGCAGCTTAGCAGGGGCTCAAGACGAGCAGTACTTC | CASSLAGAQDEQYF
TRBJ1-2 | NA | TRBV2 | NA | TGTGCCAGCAGTGAGCAGGGTGGCTACACCTTC | CASSEQGGYTF
TRBJ2-1 | NA | TRBV20-1 | NA | TGCAGTGCCCCGGTCGTTGAGCAGTTCTTC | CSAPVVEQFF
TRBJ2-3 | TRBD2 | TRBV30 | NA | TGTGCCTGGAGTCCACCGGGACTAGCCGCGAATACGCAGTATTTT | CAWSPPGLAANTQYF
TRBJ2-1 | NA | TRBV29-1 | NA | TGCAGCGTTGATGGGCTTGCATTCCCCTACAATGAGCAGTTCTTC | CSVDGLAFPYNEQFF
TRBJ1-2 | NA | TRBV2 | NA | TGTGCCACCTCGCCCCGACAGTTTTATGGCTACACCTTC | CATSPRQFYGYTF
TRBJ1-4 | NA | TRBV7-9 | NA | TGTGCCAGCAGCTTAACGGCTGGGATAGGTGAAAAACTGTTTTTT | CASSLTAGIGEKLFF
TRBJ2-5 | NA | TRBV7-9 | NA | TGTGCCAGCAGCCCGAGGGGGACCGGGTTAGAGACCCAGTACTTC | CASSPRGTGLETQYF
TRBJ1-3 | NA | TRBV2 | NA | TGTGCCAGCAGTGATGACAGCCGCTCTGGAAACACCATATATTTT | CASSDDSRSGNTIYF